The 15 T cell receptor beta chains in this list originate from one sample, sequenced in a study of T-cell memory formation after mild COVID-19. TCRdb independently ran MiXCR on the 5' RACE reads; one entry per CDR3 protein. Among 250,000 to 300,000 distinct CDR3 sequences listed, roughly 15% were seen once. The sample consisted of PBMCs or a T cell subset sorted from them (not recorded which). Receptors originate from a man aged 18 to 29 who had mild COVID-19 (a few samples of this study predate the infection). Cell type and time point are not known.

There are many counts of this clonotype. This chain joins TRBV7-2 and TRBJ2-5; possibly TRBD1 or TRBD2 for D (5 bases each). CDR1 is SGHTA and CDR2 is FQGNSA in the germline V gene. This CDR3 is 14 amino acids long. With 1 base removed from V and 0 bases from J, the gap between germline ends came to 6 bases. In nucleotides, the CDR3 is TGTGCCAGCAGCTTAGGGGGGTACCAAGAGACCCAGTACTTC. Residues: CASSLGGYQETQYF.

This clonotype appeared a few times. This chain uses TRBV20-1 with TRBJ2-2; perhaps TRBD2 as D (6 bases). V dropped 4 bases and J dropped 0 bases, with 12 bases sitting between them. The CDR3 is 15 residues long. Germline assignment: CDR1 DFQATT and CDR2 SNEGSKA (reference sequence). The CDR3, as DNA: TGCAGTGCTACTAGCGAACAGGCGAACACCGGGGAGCTGTTTTTT. The encoded protein is CSATSEQANTGELFF.

This chain links TRBV7-8 with TRBJ2-3; a possible D gene is TRBD2 (6 bases). The CDR3 spans 16 residues. V lost 4 bases and J lost 3, with 17 bases in between. Germline loops: CDR1 SGHVS, CDR2 FQNEAQ. Here the CDR3 reads CASSSRVAEGTDTQYF. As DNA, the CDR3 is TGTGCCAGCAGCTCACGCGTCGCGGAGGGGACAGATACGCAGTATTTT.

This clonotype was counted ten times or more. This chain uses TRBV12-3 or TRBV12-4 with TRBJ1-1; TRBD1 might be the D (5 bases). V lost 11 bases and J 4 bases, leaving 17 bases between the germline ends. The CDR3 loop spans 13 amino acids. This CDR3 is CAQGRDGGTEAFF. The CDR3 nucleotides read TGTGCCCAGGGAAGGGATGGAGGCACTGAAGCTTTCTTT.

CDR3 DNA: TGCGCCAGCAGCCCCATAGGTTGGGGGCAGCCCCAGCATTTT. It encodes CASSPIGWGQPQHF. The chain couples TRBV5-1 to TRBJ1-5; a weak D match, TRBD1 (5 bases). The V gene lost 4 bases and the J gene lost 7 bases, with 15 bases spanning the gap. Germline V gene data show CDR1 as SGHRS and CDR2 as YFSETQ. CDR3 size: 14 residues. The full variable domain, completed using reference TRBV5-1 and TRBJ1-5, is KAGVTQTPRYLIKTRGQQVTLSCSPISGHRSVSWYQQTPGQGLQFLFEYFSETQRNKGNFPGRFSGRQFSNSRSEMNVSTLELGDSALYLCASSPIGWGQPQHFGDGTRLSIL.

This clonotype was observed a handful of times. The junction departs from the called germline gene at one end, perhaps through a read error. The V call is TRBV9, the J call TRBJ1-4; D uncertain. Germline CDR1 SGDLS, CDR2 YYNGEE. This CDR3 is built from 14 residues. CDR3 sequence reads: CASSVGATNEKLFF. CDR3 DNA sequence: TGTGCCAGCAGCGTAGGGGCAACTAATGAAAAACTATTTTTT.

This clonotype was detected a few times. The CDR3 reads CASSQGTGETQYF. As DNA, the CDR3 is TGCGCCAGCAGCCAAGGGACCGGAGAGACCCAGTACTTC. The chain employs TRBV4-3 and TRBJ2-5; unclear D gene. Trimming removed 1 base at V and 4 bases at J, with 7 bases between. CDR3 length: 13 amino acids. CDR1 LGHNA and CDR2 YSLEER come from the germline V gene.

This sequence joins TRBV7-2 and TRBJ1-2, with TRBD1 as a possible D gene (5 bases). The CDR3 has 14 amino acids. The germline V gene encodes CDR1 SGHTA and CDR2 FQGNSA. The V and J ends lost 5 bases and 0 bases respectively, with 10 bases between them. In nucleotides, the CDR3 is TGTGCCAGCAGCGCGACAGCAGCTAACTATGGCTACACCTTC. Amino acids: CASSATAANYGYTF.

This clonotype was found a few times. The chain couples TRBV6-5 to TRBJ1-2; TRBD1 might be the D (6 bases). CDR1 MNHEY and CDR2 SVGAGI come from the germline V gene. There are 13 residues in the CDR3. The ends were cut back, 7 bases at V and 2 bases at J, with 11 bases in the middle. As DNA, the CDR3 is TGTGCCAGCACCCTAGGACAGAACTATGGCTACACCTTC. Its protein product is CASTLGQNYGYTF.

The rearrangement links TRBV5-1 to TRBJ1-1; no definite D call. CDR3 size: 14 residues. Germline CDR1 and CDR2: SGHRS and YFSETQ. The V and J ends lost 0 bases and 3 bases respectively, with 9 bases between them. The CDR3 sequence: CASSLEGGYTEAFF. The CDR3 nucleotides are TGCGCCAGCAGCTTGGAGGGCGGTTACACTGAAGCTTTCTTT.

CDR3 residues: CASSFSGTLGTDTQYF. The CDR3 bases are TGCGCCAGCAGCTTCTCAGGGACGCTCGGCACAGATACGCAGTATTTT. V is TRBV5-1 and J is TRBJ2-3; possibly TRBD1 or TRBD2 for D (5 bases each). This CDR3 is built from 16 residues. Germline CDR1 reads SGHRS; CDR2 reads YFSETQ. V gave up 2 bases and J gave up 1 base, with 14 bases separating them.

This clonotype came up a few times. The chain recombines TRBV4-1 with TRBJ2-2; D uncertain. Germline CDR1 and CDR2: MGHRA and YSYEKL. Trimming took off 1 base at V and 5 bases at J, with 8 bases between the two ends. The CDR3 has 14 residues. CDR3 sequence reads: CASSQGWNTGELFF. CDR3 bases: TGCGCCAGCAGCCAAGGGTGGAATACCGGGGAGCTGTTTTTT.

The V and J genes are TRBV29-1 and TRBJ2-4; D gene unclear. Deletions cut 4 bases from V and 2 bases from J, with 6 bases between. The length of the CDR3 is 12 residues. The germline CDR1 and CDR2 sequences are SQVTM and ANQGSEA. CDR3 bases: TGCAGCGTTGGAACGACCAAAAACATTCAGTACTTC. Its protein product is CSVGTTKNIQYF. Using reference TRBV29-1 and TRBJ2-4 for the parts outside the CDR3, the full variable domain is SAVISQKPSRDICQRGTSLTIQCQVDSQVTMMFWYRQQPGQSLTLIATANQGSEATYESGFVIDKFPISRPNLTFSTLTVSNMSPEDSSIYLCSVGTTKNIQYFGAGTRLSVL.

This clonotype was recorded at least ten times. This chain uses TRBV5-1 with TRBJ2-5; 7 bases fit TRBD2. CDR3 length: 15 amino acids. With V trimmed by 1 base and J by 2 bases, 5 bases remained unmatched. The germline gives CDR1 SGHRS, CDR2 YFSETQ. In DNA form, the CDR3 reads TGCGCCAGCAGCTTGAGCGGGATCGCGCAAGAGACCCAGTACTTC. Translating gives CASSLSGIAQETQYF.

This rearrangement joins TRBV23-1 to TRBJ1-1, with TRBD1 as a possible D gene (5 bases). TRBV23-1 is placed among ORFs of uncertain function. The V end was cut by 8 bases, the J end by 1 base, with 11 bases between. This CDR3 has 13 residues. CDR3 residues: CASVRDGNTEAFF. CDR3 in DNA: TGCGCCAGCGTCAGGGATGGGAACACTGAAGCTTTCTTT.